A selection of T cell receptor beta chains follows, all from one sample in a study of early T cells in non-severe SARS-CoV-2 infection. TCRdb redid the calling of the 5' RACE reads with MiXCR, one entry per CDR3 protein. Seen here are under 70,000 distinct CDR3 sequences, 4.9% observed once, and the top ten hold 4.5% to 5.5%. Sequenced input: whole blood. All receptors come from an adult who was a healthcare worker with PCR-confirmed SARS-CoV-2 infection or an uninfected control (not recorded which). The CDR3 runs from the conserved cysteine through the conserved F or W. D genes are given only for firm matches. Part of the rows lack a size; the others show once, few, many or a class for expanded clones.

clone size	V gene	J gene	D gene	CDR3 length	CDR3 DNA	CDR3 protein
few	TRBV7-9	TRBJ1-4	-	14	TGTGCCAGCAGCCCTAGCGGGGGAGATGAAAAACTGTTTTTT	CASSPSGGDEKLFF
-	TRBV24-1	TRBJ2-2	-	15	TGTGCCACCAGTGATCCGCGAGTGAGCACCGGGGAGCTGTTTTTT	CATSDPRVSTGELFF
many	TRBV6-6	TRBJ2-3	-	16	TGTGCCAGCAGTAAGGGGACCCCGCTAGGCACAGATACGCAGTATTTT	CASSKGTPLGTDTQYF
few	TRBV20-1	TRBJ1-2	TRBD1	13	TGCAGTGCAGGGGCAGGGGGAGGCTATGGCTACACCTTC	CSAGAGGGYGYTF
-	TRBV18	TRBJ2-7	-	13	TGTGCCAGCTCCTCGGCAAGGGATTACGAGCAGTACTTC	CASSSARDYEQYF
-	TRBV5-4	TRBJ2-7	-	13	TGTGCCAGCAGCCTGGACGGAGATTACGAGCAGTACTTC	CASSLDGDYEQYF
many	TRBV5-1	TRBJ2-7	TRBD2	15	TGCGCCAGCAGCCTCGGGACTAGCGGAACCTACGAGCAGTACTTC	CASSLGTSGTYEQYF
many	TRBV10-1	TRBJ2-7	-	12	TGCGCCAGCAGTGAGGACCGCTACGAGCAGTACTTC	CASSEDRYEQYF
many	TRBV20-1	TRBJ2-3	TRBD2	14	TGCAGTGCCCCTGCTGAGCGGGGGGCGAATACGCAGTATTTT	CSAPAERGANTQYF
many	TRBV7-9	TRBJ2-3	-	12	TGTGCCAGCAGCTTAGTTGGAGATACGCAGTATTTT	CASSLVGDTQYF
few	TRBV20-1	TRBJ1-6	-	13	TGCAGTGCTAGGGCCAGGAGTAATTCACCCCTCCACTTT	CSARARSNSPLHF
many	TRBV7-3	TRBJ1-1	-	14	TGTGCCAGCAGCCCATCCAGGGCGGGGGGGAAAGCTTTCTTT	CASSPSRAGGKAFF
many	TRBV12-3/TRBV12-4	TRBJ1-1	-	12	TGTGCCAGCAGCCTACAGGGAACTGAAGCTTTCTTT	CASSLQGTEAFF
-	TRBV5-4	TRBJ2-5	-	13	TGTGCCAGCAGCCGGCGGCAGCTGGAGACCCAGTACTTC	CASSRRQLETQYF
few	TRBV5-1	TRBJ1-1	-	13	TGCGCCAGCAGCTTGGAATGGGGGCGAGAAGCTTTCTTT	CASSLEWGREAFF
few	TRBV4-1	TRBJ2-1	-	13	TGCGCCAGCAGCTTCGGACGGGGCAATGAGCAGTTCTTC	CASSFGRGNEQFF
few	TRBV20-1	TRBJ2-7	TRBD2	14	TGCAGTGCTAGAGACCCTAGCGGGGTCGGTGAGCAGTACTTC	CSARDPSGVGEQYF
few	TRBV6-2/TRBV6-3	TRBJ1-5	-	14	TGTGCCAGCCACCGAGGAGGCAGCAATCAGCCCCAGCATTTT	CASHRGGSNQPQHF
few	TRBV20-1	TRBJ2-7	-	14	TGCAGTGCTAGAGGACAGACCGGGGGCTACGAGCAGTACTTC	CSARGQTGGYEQYF
many	TRBV7-9	TRBJ2-7	TRBD2	19	TGTGCCAGCAGCTCGGCCCAGCGCGGGAGGGCCTTTAGCTCCTACGAGCAGTACTTC	CASSSAQRGRAFSSYEQYF
many	TRBV29-1	TRBJ2-1	-	14	TGCAGCGCTGGGCCCCGGGACTCAGGAGATGAGCAGTTCTTC	CSAGPRDSGDEQFF
many	TRBV20-1	TRBJ1-2	TRBD1	15	TGCAGTGCCGACTTCGGAAGGGGGCTCTCGGGAGGCTACACCTTC	CSADFGRGLSGGYTF
many	TRBV20-1	TRBJ2-3	-	14	TGCAGTGCTAGAGATCTTGAGGGAACAGATACGCAGTATTTT	CSARDLEGTDTQYF
many	TRBV19	TRBJ2-1	TRBD2	15	TGTGCCACCTCCTCTAGCGGCCTATTTAACAATGAGCAGTTCTTC	CATSSSGLFNNEQFF
many	TRBV20-1	TRBJ2-7	-	15	TGCAGTGCTAGAGGGTCCGGGGGTTCCCCCTACGAGCAGTACTTC	CSARGSGGSPYEQYF
many	TRBV19	TRBJ1-1	-	14	TGTGCCAGTAGTAACACAGGGCCGAACACTGAAGCTTTCTTT	CASSNTGPNTEAFF
many	TRBV5-1	TRBJ2-7	TRBD2	15	TGCGCCAGCAGCCCCTCGACTAGCGTCTCCTACGAGCAGTACTTC	CASSPSTSVSYEQYF
many	TRBV30	TRBJ2-2	TRBD1	12	TGTGCCTGGAACCAGGGGGCGGGGGAGCTGTTTTTT	CAWNQGAGELFF
many	TRBV6-1	TRBJ2-7	TRBD1	17	TGTGCCAGCAGTCTTCGGGCCGCAGGGGGCCTCTCCTACGAGCAGTACTTC	CASSLRAAGGLSYEQYF
many	TRBV20-1	TRBJ2-5	-	12	TGCAGTGCCACTAGACAACAAGAGACCCAGTACTTC	CSATRQQETQYF
few	TRBV5-1	TRBJ1-6	TRBD1	17	TGCGCCAGCAGCAGGGAGGGACAGGGAAACCGGAATTCACCCCTCCACTTT	CASSREGQGNRNSPLHF
medium-sized	TRBV4-1	TRBJ2-3	-	15	TGCGCCAGCAGCCAAGGGACTTTCCGCACAGATACGCAGTATTTT	CASSQGTFRTDTQYF
many	TRBV27	TRBJ2-3	TRBD2	16	TGTGCCAGCAGGGGGCTAGCGGGGGGGCGTTTAGATACGCAGTATTTT	CASRGLAGGRLDTQYF